This T cell receptor beta chain came from a study of yellow fever vaccine responses in identical twins. TCRdb fed the RT-PCR reads into MiXCR, producing one record per CDR3 protein. The data contain about 1,700 distinct CDR3 sequences, roughly 83% of them singletons. CDR3 length: 13 amino acids. Trimming removed 3 bases at V and 7 bases at J, with 13 bases between. Per the germline V gene, CDR1 is SQVTM and CDR2 is ANQGSEA. Sequences were derived from T cells from blood (PBMCs), unsorted or a sorted subset (not recorded which), sampled before or after yellow fever vaccination (not recorded which). This chain connects TRBV29-1 to TRBJ2-1; no firm D call. The TCR originated in a young woman who received the yellow fever vaccine. CDR3 sequence: CSVERPSKNEQFF. DNA for the CDR3: TGCAGCGTTGAGCGGCCTTCAAAAAATGAGCAGTTCTTC.